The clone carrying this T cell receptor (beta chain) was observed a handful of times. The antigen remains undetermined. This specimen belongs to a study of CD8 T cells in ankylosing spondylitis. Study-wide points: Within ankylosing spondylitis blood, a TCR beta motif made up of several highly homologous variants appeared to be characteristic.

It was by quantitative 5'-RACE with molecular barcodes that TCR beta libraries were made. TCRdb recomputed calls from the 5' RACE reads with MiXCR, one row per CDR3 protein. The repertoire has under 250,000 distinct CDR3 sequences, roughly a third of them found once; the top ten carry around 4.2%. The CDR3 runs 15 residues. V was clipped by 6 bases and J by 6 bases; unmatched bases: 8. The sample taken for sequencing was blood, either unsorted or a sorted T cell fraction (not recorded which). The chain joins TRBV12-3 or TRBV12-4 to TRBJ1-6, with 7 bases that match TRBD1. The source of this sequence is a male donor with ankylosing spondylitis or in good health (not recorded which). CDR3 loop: CASSRQDRPNSPLHF. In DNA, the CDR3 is TGTGCCAGCAGCCGACAGGACAGGCCTAATTCACCCCTCCACTTT.